These 28 T cell receptor beta chains were all obtained from the same sample, sequenced in a study of long-term antiretroviral therapy in people with HIV. Running of the v3.0 immunoSEQ assay took place at survey level. Clones were read by immunoSEQ multiplex PCR, and TCRdb kept only the in-frame ones, dropping some. The sample lists 40,000 to 60,000 clones, around 84% occurring once. This material consisted of unsorted PBMCs, taken 0.8 years after starting antiretroviral therapy. These receptors originate from a woman in her late teens or twenties with HIV.

The chain joins TRBV4-3 to TRBJ1-1; D gene uncertain. CDR3 size: 13 residues. V dropped 1 base and J dropped 6 bases, with 9 bases sitting between them. CDR1 LGHNA and CDR2 YSLEER come from the germline V gene. The CDR3 DNA sequence: TGCGCCAGCAGCCAAGGATTAGAGCCTGAAGCTTTCTTT. Its protein is CASSQGLEPEAFF.

The rearrangement links TRBV9 to TRBJ1-1; perhaps TRBD1 as D (5 bases). Germline V gene lookup returns CDR1 SGDLS and CDR2 YYNGEE. The CDR3 totals 15 residues. The V gene lost 4 bases and the J gene lost 4 bases, with 17 bases spanning the gap. Here the CDR3 reads CASSPHPGGGTEAFF. The CDR3 region has the DNA TGTGCCAGCAGCCCTCACCCCGGGGGGGGCACTGAAGCTTTCTTT.

This clone showed up just once. V is TRBV6-4 and J is TRBJ2-1; 7 nucleotides agree with TRBD2. After removal of 5 bases from V and 2 bases from J, the junction contained 0 bases not matched to a gene. Germline values: CDR1 MRHNA, CDR2 SNTAGT. This CDR3 has 13 residues. The CDR3 here is CASSSGAYNEQFF. CDR3 nucleotide sequence: TGTGCCAGCAGTAGCGGGGCCTACAATGAGCAGTTCTTC.

The gene calls are TRBV19 and TRBJ2-2; 11 bases are a match to TRBD2. The V gene end was trimmed by 3 bases and the J gene end by 2 bases; junction bases not matched to a gene: 11. There are 19 residues in the CDR3. The germline gives CDR1 LNHDA, CDR2 SQIVND (reference sequence). The CDR3 DNA is TGTGCCAGTAGTATTTACGGGACTAGCGGTTCTTCTAACACCGGGGAGCTGTTTTTT. Its protein is CASSIYGTSGSSNTGELFF.

The genes are TRBV4-3 and TRBJ1-4; D unclear. Germline CDR1 is LGHNA and CDR2 is YSLEER. V was clipped by 0 bases and J by 4 bases, with 9 bases between them. The CDR3 sequence is 15 residues long. The CDR3 here is CASSQEPRNNEKLFF. The CDR3, as DNA: TGCGCCAGCAGCCAAGAACCCAGGAATAATGAAAAACTGTTTTTT.

J is TRBJ2-5 and V is TRBV27; D remains ambiguous. V was pared by 6 bases and J by 0 bases, with 11 bases between. The CDR3 runs 14 residues. Germline V gene data show CDR1 as MNHEY and CDR2 as SMNVEV (reference sequence). The CDR3 sequence is CASSLDRYQETQYF. CDR3 in DNA: TGTGCCAGCAGCCTAGATAGGTACCAAGAGACCCAGTACTTC.

There are a few counts of this clone. The chain carries TRBV7-3 and TRBJ1-2, with 7 bases identical to TRBD1. The CDR3 contains 14 residues. The germline CDR1 and CDR2 sequences are SGHTA and FQGTGA. Losses at the gene ends were 2 bases for V and 8 bases for J; bases not matched to a gene: 8. DNA of the CDR3: TGTGCCAGCAGCTTAGCCGAACAGGGGCGCGGCTACACCTTC. Translating it yields CASSLAEQGRGYTF.

The chain employs TRBV27 and TRBJ1-5; D is ambiguous. V dropped 5 bases and J dropped 6 bases, with 14 bases sitting between them. The CDR3 runs to 14 residues. From germline, CDR1 is MNHEY and CDR2 SMNVEV (reference sequence). CDR3 nucleotides: TGTGCCAGCAGTCCAAACCCCGAAGGTCAGCCCCAGCATTTT. It specifies CASSPNPEGQPQHF.

The chain is built from TRBV19 and TRBJ1-5; a possible D gene is TRBD1 (5 bases). This CDR3 is built from 15 residues. Germline V gene lookup returns CDR1 LNHDA and CDR2 SQIVND (reference sequence). V shed 8 bases and J shed 4 bases, with 18 bases lying between them. The CDR3 reads CASSRDPGPNQPQHF. The CDR3 DNA sequence: TGTGCCAGTTCCAGGGACCCCGGTCCTAATCAGCCCCAGCATTTT.

The chain joins TRBV19 to TRBJ2-1; tentatively, D is TRBD1 (5 bases). Trimming cost V 5 bases and J 7 bases, with 9 bases left between them. Germline V CDR1 and CDR2: LNHDA, SQIVND (reference sequence). The CDR3 has 12 amino acids. CDR3: CASSSNRNEQFF. CDR3 coding DNA: TGTGCCAGTAGTTCCAACAGGAATGAGCAGTTCTTC.

The V gene is TRBV11-3, the J gene TRBJ2-7; D is uncertain. Germline V lookup: CDR1 SGHNT, CDR2 YENEEA. Trimming took off 2 bases at V and 4 bases at J, with 12 bases between the two ends. This CDR3 comprises 14 residues. The CDR3 region has the DNA TGTGCCAGCAGCTTAAAATCTGCCAGGTACGAGCAGTACTTC. Its protein product is CASSLKSARYEQYF.

The chain has TRBV14 and TRBJ2-5; D may be TRBD2 (6 bases). CDR1 SGHDN and CDR2 FVKESK come from the germline V gene. The CDR3 loop spans 17 amino acids. V gave up 0 bases and J gave up 7 bases, with 21 bases separating them. The CDR3 nucleotides are TGTGCCAGCAGCCAAGATCGAGAGGGACTTAGGACTGGGACCCAGTACTTC. It encodes CASSQDREGLRTGTQYF.

The CDR3 bases are TGTGCCAGCAGCCCGAGACAGACACTTGCTGGCTACACCTTC. It yields the protein CASSPRQTLAGYTF. This chain uses TRBV5-6 with TRBJ1-2; D possibly corresponds to TRBD1 (5 bases). This CDR3 is 14 amino acids long. CDR1 is SGHDT, CDR2 YYEEEE, per germline. Trimming took off 4 bases at V and 7 bases at J, with 17 bases between the two ends.

The chain is built from TRBV6-4 and TRBJ2-1, with TRBD2 matching 10 bases. The CDR3 length is 16 residues. V lost 1 base to trimming and J lost 0 bases; unmatched junction nucleotides: 0. CDR1 is MRHNA, CDR2 SNTAGT, per germline. CDR3 bases: TGTGCCAGCAGTGACTGGACTAGCGGCTCCTACAATGAGCAGTTCTTC. It yields the protein CASSDWTSGSYNEQFF.

The V call is TRBV6-5, the J call TRBJ2-7; D gene uncertain. The germline gives CDR1 MNHEY, CDR2 SVGAGI. The CDR3 is 15 residues long. V lost 2 bases and J lost 3, with 14 bases in between. The CDR3 DNA reads TGTGCCAGCAGTTACAGGCCCCAGATAAGCTACGAGCAGTACTTC. This encodes CASSYRPQISYEQYF.

Only one count was recorded for this clone. This chain links TRBV6-5 with TRBJ1-4, with D possibly matching TRBD1 (6 bases). Germline V gene data show CDR1 as MNHEY and CDR2 as SVGAGI. Trimming stripped 5 bases from V and 8 bases from J, with 9 bases between. The CDR3 consists of 12 residues. DNA of the CDR3: TGTGCCAGCAGTCCGGGACAAGAAAAACTGTTTTTT. Its protein is CASSPGQEKLFF.

This chain uses TRBV4-3 with TRBJ2-1; 12 bases line up with TRBD2. Germline CDR1 LGHNA, CDR2 YSLEER. CDR3 length: 19 amino acids. Unmatched junction bases numbered 9, after V lost 1 base and J lost 2 bases. The DNA of the CDR3 is TGCGCCAGCAGCCAAGTTTCGGTTCTAGCGGGAGGGCCCTACAATGAGCAGTTCTTC. This codes for CASSQVSVLAGGPYNEQFF.

The chain recombines TRBV6-1 with TRBJ2-5, with no clear D. The CDR3 totals 12 residues. From germline, CDR1 is MNHNS and CDR2 SASEGT. Trimming took off 8 bases at V and 5 bases at J, with 12 bases between the two ends. For the CDR3, the DNA is TGTGCCAGCGACGGTGGTTGGGAGACCCAGTACTTC. Protein: CASDGGWETQYF.

This chain uses TRBV6-5 with TRBJ2-7; TRBD1 agrees at 9 bases. J gave up 5 bases and V 8 bases, and 10 bases lay outside the gene matches. The CDR3 totals 14 residues. Germline V gene data show CDR1 as MNHEY and CDR2 as SVGAGI. In nucleotides, the CDR3 is TGTGCCAGCCGACCTCCGGGACAGGGCCACGAGCAGTACTTC. The encoded protein is CASRPPGQGHEQYF.

The chain carries TRBV19 and TRBJ2-7; D is perhaps TRBD1 or TRBD2 (5 bases each). The CDR3 runs to 14 residues. Germline V gene lookup returns CDR1 LNHDA and CDR2 SQIVND (reference sequence). V was shortened by 8 bases and J by 3 bases, with 17 bases between the two germline ends. DNA of the CDR3: TGTGCCAGTGGACCGGGGCAGCAAGTCTACGAGCAGTACTTC. Its protein product is CASGPGQQVYEQYF.

This clone occurred a few times. This chain connects TRBV9 to TRBJ1-6, with TRBD1 matching over 7 bases. CDR1 is SGDLS and CDR2 is YYNGEE in the germline V gene. The trim removed 0 bases at V and 8 bases at J, leaving 8 bases unmatched. The CDR3 consists of 16 residues. The DNA for the CDR3 is TGTGCCAGCAGCGTAGGCAGGGGGGGTTCGCATTCACCCCTCCACTTT. It yields the protein CASSVGRGGSHSPLHF.

This clone is deemed medium-sized. This chain connects TRBV6-1 to TRBJ2-3; 7 nucleotides line up with TRBD1. The CDR3 consists of 16 residues. V dropped 5 bases and J dropped 3; count of bases not matched to a gene: 11. Germline V gene sequence: CDR1 MNHNS, CDR2 SASEGT. The CDR3 sequence: CASSKGQVPSTDTQYF. CDR3 DNA sequence: TGTGCCAGCAGTAAAGGACAGGTACCTAGTACAGATACGCAGTATTTT.

The V and J genes are TRBV6-5 and TRBJ2-7; TRBD1 matches 9 bases. In germline, CDR1 is MNHEY, CDR2 SVGAGI. The J segment lost 3 bases and the V segment lost 5 bases, leaving 5 bases of the junction unmatched. The CDR3 totals 14 residues. CDR3 amino acids: CASSGDRAYYEQYF. In DNA, the CDR3 is TGTGCCAGCAGTGGGGACAGGGCCTACTACGAGCAGTACTTC.

The chain combines TRBV10-1 with TRBJ2-2; no firm D call. The V gene's germline CDR1 is WNHNN and CDR2 SYGVQD (reference sequence). This CDR3 region has 14 residues. V lost 5 bases to trimming and J lost 4 bases, with 11 bases between them. In nucleotides, the CDR3 is TGCGCCAGCAGTCAGGTTGTCGGCACCGGGGAGCTGTTTTTT. Translating it yields CASSQVVGTGELFF.

This rearrangement joins TRBV11-2 to TRBJ2-3; TRBD1 aligns across 7 bases. The CDR3 is 15 amino acids. The V segment lost 6 bases and the J segment 1 base; nucleotides outside the gene matches: 7. CDR1 and CDR2 (germline): SGHAT, FQNNGV. CDR3 sequence reads: CASSLDRAGTDTQYF. DNA for the CDR3: TGTGCCAGCAGTCTAGACAGGGCCGGCACAGATACGCAGTATTTT.

The V call is TRBV18, the J call TRBJ2-7; D unresolved. Germline V gives CDR1 KGHSH, CDR2 LQKENI. The CDR3 length is 13 residues. Trimming took 2 bases from V and 0 from J, leaving 5 bases between them. CDR3 sequence: CASSPMSSYEQYF. In nucleotides, the CDR3 is TGTGCCAGCTCACCAATGAGCTCCTACGAGCAGTACTTC.

This clone was observed a handful of times. The CDR3 region is CASSLSQARNEKLFF. CDR3 nucleotides: TGTGCCAGCAGCTTATCCCAGGCCCGTAATGAAAAACTGTTTTTT. The V call is TRBV7-9, the J call TRBJ1-4, with D uncertain. The V gene lost 2 bases and the J gene lost 4 bases, with 11 bases spanning the gap. Germline CDR1 SEHNR, CDR2 FQNEAQ (reference sequence). The CDR3 sequence is 15 residues long.

The J gene is TRBJ2-7, the V gene TRBV12-5; D is ambiguous. CDR1 is LGHNT and CDR2 is FRNRAP in the germline V gene. This CDR3 has 11 amino acids. V was pared by 1 base and J by 5 bases, with 3 bases between. This CDR3 is CASGLGDEQYF. The CDR3, as DNA: TGTGCTAGTGGTTTGGGCGACGAGCAGTACTTC.